These 18 T cell receptor beta chains originate from one sample sequenced in a study of human T cells and chemical hapten exposure (dated by TCRdb to the early 2020s). Reading the label with the study, this specimen's time point is: pre-sensitization, week 0. Interpreted using the paper, the treatment or condition label stands for: therapeutic diphenylcyclopropenone sensitization with weekly scalp DPC. The protocol used for the library was RACE. Sequencing was carried out with a NextSeq 500. Using fastp trimming at Q25 and MiXCR clonotype assembly, TCRdb reanalyzed the public sequencing data and kept in-frame beta chains. Each record represents a unique CDR3 protein, reported with the most common genes and DNA among its rows. This sample gives 250,000 or so distinct CDR3 sequences in total; roughly 7.7% of them show up just once. Jointly, the top ten make up about 1.2% of the sample. The source material was whole blood, sampled in connection with sensitization to the hapten diphenylcyclopropenone (DPC). These receptors originate from a man aged 18 to 30 with alopecia areata. Some clones in this sample may be carry-over from other donors' samples.

This clonotype was found a few times. This chain links TRBV3-1 with TRBJ1-6; D is undetermined. The V end was cut by 0 bases, the J end by 7 bases, with 10 bases between. The CDR3 loop spans 15 amino acids. From germline, CDR1 is LGHDT and CDR2 YNNKEL (reference sequence). The CDR3, as DNA: TGTGCCAGCAGCCAAGAAGTGGTGGGAAATTCACCCCTCCACTTT. Its protein product is CASSQEVVGNSPLHF.

This clonotype has at least ten counts. The CDR3 here is CASSLFEGPNTEAFF. Here the CDR3 DNA reads TGTGCCAGCAGCTTATTTGAGGGACCGAACACTGAAGCTTTCTTT. The chain has TRBV7-3 and TRBJ1-1, with D perhaps matching TRBD1 (5 bases). The germline V gene has CDR1 SGHTA and CDR2 FQGTGA. CDR3 length: 15 amino acids. V lost 2 bases, J lost 1 base, and 11 bases lay in between.

The V and J genes are TRBV4-1 and TRBJ1-4; perhaps TRBD1 as D (6 bases). The CDR3 totals 14 residues. V was clipped by 4 bases and J by 7 bases, with 13 bases between them. Looked up from germline, CDR1 is MGHRA and CDR2 is YSYEKL. In DNA, the CDR3 is TGCGCCAGCAGCCCCGACAGGAAAACTGAAAAACTGTTTTTT. As protein: CASSPDRKTEKLFF.

In this sample, this clonotype turned up many times. The V call is TRBV4-3, the J call TRBJ2-7; 9 nucleotides align to TRBD1. V lost 4 bases to trimming and J lost 2 bases; unmatched junction nucleotides: 15. CDR1 and CDR2 (germline): LGHNA, YSLEER. CDR3 size: 18 residues. Here the CDR3 reads CASSPQGEPGQGTYEQYV. The CDR3 region has the DNA TGCGCCAGCAGCCCTCAAGGGGAACCGGGACAGGGCACCTACGAGCAGTACGTC.

CDR3 sequence (DNA): TGCGCCAGCAGCTTGTTGGCAGATAATGAAAAACTGTTTTTT. Translated, it gives CASSLLADNEKLFF. This rearrangement joins TRBV5-1 to TRBJ1-4; D not certain. This CDR3 is 14 amino acids long. Germline V lookup: CDR1 SGHRS, CDR2 YFSETQ. V lost 1 base to trimming and J lost 4 bases, with 8 bases between them.

V is TRBV20-1 and J is TRBJ1-1; 7 bases line up with TRBD1. Germline V lookup: CDR1 DFQATT, CDR2 SNEGSKA (reference sequence). The CDR3 length is 12 residues. V lost 6 bases and J lost 8; bases outside the gene matches: 9. CDR3 nucleotides: TGCAGTGCACAGGGGTTTAGCACCGAAGCTTTCTTT. Translating gives CSAQGFSTEAFF.

This clonotype was counted many times. The chain has TRBV27 and TRBJ1-1; D not certain. There are 15 residues in the CDR3. Germline lookup yields CDR1 MNHEY and CDR2 SMNVEV (reference sequence). V shed 3 bases and J shed 4 bases, with 15 bases lying between them. Written as DNA, the CDR3 is TGTGCCAGCAGTTTCGAACGAGGGTTGGGCACTGAAGCTTTCTTT. Translating gives CASSFERGLGTEAFF.

This clonotype was detected only a few times. The chain recombines TRBV5-4 with TRBJ1-2, with D unresolved. With 1 base removed from V and 1 base from J, the gap between germline ends came to 11 bases. The CDR3 has 15 residues. Germline V CDR1 and CDR2: SGHNT, YYREEE (reference sequence). The CDR3 protein is CASSLFGNFNYGYTF. CDR3 in DNA: TGTGCCAGCAGCTTGTTCGGCAATTTTAACTATGGCTACACCTTC.

This clonotype appeared a few times. The V and J genes are TRBV19 and TRBJ1-5; D uncertain. There are 13 residues in the CDR3. In germline, CDR1 is LNHDA, CDR2 SQIVND (reference sequence). Deletions cut 4 bases from V and 2 bases from J, with 6 bases between. The CDR3 DNA reads as TGTGCCAGTAGTAACCAGGGCAATCAGCCCCAGCATTTT. It yields the protein CASSNQGNQPQHF.

This clonotype has a handful of counts. The V and J genes are TRBV7-9 and TRBJ1-1; no reliable D call. V lost 2 bases and J lost 1, with 8 bases in between. This CDR3 has 14 amino acids. Germline CDR1 and CDR2: SEHNR and FQNEAQ (reference sequence). Here the CDR3 reads CASSLWAENTEAFF. CDR3 coding DNA: TGTGCCAGCAGCTTATGGGCGGAGAACACTGAAGCTTTCTTT.

The chain uses TRBV7-7 and TRBJ1-1; D unresolved. Germline V gene sequence: CDR1 SSHAT, CDR2 FNYEAQ (reference sequence). V lost 1 base to trimming and J lost 2 bases, with 11 bases between them. The CDR3 runs to 15 residues. CDR3 in DNA: TGTGCCAGCAGCTTAGTCTCGGGCAGAAACACTGAAGCTTTCTTT. It translates to CASSLVSGRNTEAFF.

This clonotype was seen at least ten times. The chain joins TRBV7-9 to TRBJ2-7, with D tentatively TRBD2 (5 bases). Germline values: CDR1 SEHNR, CDR2 FQNEAQ (reference sequence). The CDR3 has 14 residues. V dropped 1 base and J dropped 4 bases, with 11 bases sitting between them. The CDR3 DNA reads TGTGCCAGCAGCTTAGACGAGGGCTCATACGAGCAGTACGTC. Translation: CASSLDEGSYEQYV.

J is TRBJ1-3 and V is TRBV11-2, with unresolved D. The length of the CDR3 is 13 residues. Deletions cut 8 bases from V and 3 bases from J, with 11 bases between. Per the germline V gene, CDR1 is SGHAT and CDR2 is FQNNGV. The DNA for the CDR3 is TGTGCCAGCCCTATGGAGGGTGGAAACACCATATATTTT. It codes for CASPMEGGNTIYF.

There are many counts of this clonotype. The genes are TRBV7-9 and TRBJ2-3, with D perhaps TRBD1 (7 bases). Looked up from germline, CDR1 is SEHNR and CDR2 is FQNEAQ (reference sequence). There are 14 residues in the CDR3. V was cut by 5 bases and J by 5 bases, with 14 bases left in between. The CDR3 DNA reads as TGTGCCAGCAGCAAAACAGGGGAGGTAGATACGCAGTATTTT. Translating it yields CASSKTGEVDTQYF.

This clonotype was observed many times. The genes are TRBV15 and TRBJ2-2; D is unresolved. Germline V gene lookup returns CDR1 LNHNV and CDR2 YYDKDF (reference sequence). Trimming removed 5 bases at V and 3 bases at J, with 10 bases between. This CDR3 region has 14 residues. In DNA, the CDR3 is TGTGCCACCAGCGGAACAGAGTACACCGGGGAGCTGTTTTTT. Translation gives CATSGTEYTGELFF. The whole variable domain, filled in from reference TRBV15 and TRBJ2-2, reads DAMVIQNPRYQVTQFGKPVTLSCSQTLNHNVMYWYQQKSSQAPKLLFHYYDKDFNNEADTPDNFQSRRPNTSFCFLDIRSPGLGDTAMYLCATSGTEYTGELFFGEGSRLTVL.

The chain joins TRBV4-3 to TRBJ2-3; D unresolved. The CDR3 length is 15 residues. Trimming left V 1 base short and J 1 base short, with 9 bases between. Per the germline V gene, CDR1 is LGHNA and CDR2 is YSLEER. The CDR3 DNA sequence: TGCGCCAGCAGCCAAGGGGCAGGACGCACAGATACGCAGTATTTT. It translates to CASSQGAGRTDTQYF.

This clonotype was seen more than once but under ten times. The genes are TRBV20-1 and TRBJ1-2; a possible D gene is TRBD1 (5 bases). CDR3 length: 13 amino acids. Looked up from germline, CDR1 is DFQATT and CDR2 is SNEGSKA (reference sequence). The V end was cut by 6 bases, the J end by 3 bases, with 14 bases between. CDR3 sequence: CSAALRDHYGYTF. CDR3 nucleotides: TGCAGTGCCGCCCTCAGGGATCACTATGGCTACACCTTC.

The chain employs TRBV5-1 and TRBJ2-3; TRBD1 agrees at 7 bases. This CDR3 has 17 amino acids. Germline trimming cut 2 bases from V and 4 bases from J; bases unmatched to any gene: 13. Germline assignment: CDR1 SGHRS and CDR2 YFSETQ. CDR3: CASSFGQAIQSPDTQYF. DNA for the CDR3: TGCGCCAGCAGCTTCGGACAGGCTATCCAGAGCCCAGATACGCAGTATTTT.